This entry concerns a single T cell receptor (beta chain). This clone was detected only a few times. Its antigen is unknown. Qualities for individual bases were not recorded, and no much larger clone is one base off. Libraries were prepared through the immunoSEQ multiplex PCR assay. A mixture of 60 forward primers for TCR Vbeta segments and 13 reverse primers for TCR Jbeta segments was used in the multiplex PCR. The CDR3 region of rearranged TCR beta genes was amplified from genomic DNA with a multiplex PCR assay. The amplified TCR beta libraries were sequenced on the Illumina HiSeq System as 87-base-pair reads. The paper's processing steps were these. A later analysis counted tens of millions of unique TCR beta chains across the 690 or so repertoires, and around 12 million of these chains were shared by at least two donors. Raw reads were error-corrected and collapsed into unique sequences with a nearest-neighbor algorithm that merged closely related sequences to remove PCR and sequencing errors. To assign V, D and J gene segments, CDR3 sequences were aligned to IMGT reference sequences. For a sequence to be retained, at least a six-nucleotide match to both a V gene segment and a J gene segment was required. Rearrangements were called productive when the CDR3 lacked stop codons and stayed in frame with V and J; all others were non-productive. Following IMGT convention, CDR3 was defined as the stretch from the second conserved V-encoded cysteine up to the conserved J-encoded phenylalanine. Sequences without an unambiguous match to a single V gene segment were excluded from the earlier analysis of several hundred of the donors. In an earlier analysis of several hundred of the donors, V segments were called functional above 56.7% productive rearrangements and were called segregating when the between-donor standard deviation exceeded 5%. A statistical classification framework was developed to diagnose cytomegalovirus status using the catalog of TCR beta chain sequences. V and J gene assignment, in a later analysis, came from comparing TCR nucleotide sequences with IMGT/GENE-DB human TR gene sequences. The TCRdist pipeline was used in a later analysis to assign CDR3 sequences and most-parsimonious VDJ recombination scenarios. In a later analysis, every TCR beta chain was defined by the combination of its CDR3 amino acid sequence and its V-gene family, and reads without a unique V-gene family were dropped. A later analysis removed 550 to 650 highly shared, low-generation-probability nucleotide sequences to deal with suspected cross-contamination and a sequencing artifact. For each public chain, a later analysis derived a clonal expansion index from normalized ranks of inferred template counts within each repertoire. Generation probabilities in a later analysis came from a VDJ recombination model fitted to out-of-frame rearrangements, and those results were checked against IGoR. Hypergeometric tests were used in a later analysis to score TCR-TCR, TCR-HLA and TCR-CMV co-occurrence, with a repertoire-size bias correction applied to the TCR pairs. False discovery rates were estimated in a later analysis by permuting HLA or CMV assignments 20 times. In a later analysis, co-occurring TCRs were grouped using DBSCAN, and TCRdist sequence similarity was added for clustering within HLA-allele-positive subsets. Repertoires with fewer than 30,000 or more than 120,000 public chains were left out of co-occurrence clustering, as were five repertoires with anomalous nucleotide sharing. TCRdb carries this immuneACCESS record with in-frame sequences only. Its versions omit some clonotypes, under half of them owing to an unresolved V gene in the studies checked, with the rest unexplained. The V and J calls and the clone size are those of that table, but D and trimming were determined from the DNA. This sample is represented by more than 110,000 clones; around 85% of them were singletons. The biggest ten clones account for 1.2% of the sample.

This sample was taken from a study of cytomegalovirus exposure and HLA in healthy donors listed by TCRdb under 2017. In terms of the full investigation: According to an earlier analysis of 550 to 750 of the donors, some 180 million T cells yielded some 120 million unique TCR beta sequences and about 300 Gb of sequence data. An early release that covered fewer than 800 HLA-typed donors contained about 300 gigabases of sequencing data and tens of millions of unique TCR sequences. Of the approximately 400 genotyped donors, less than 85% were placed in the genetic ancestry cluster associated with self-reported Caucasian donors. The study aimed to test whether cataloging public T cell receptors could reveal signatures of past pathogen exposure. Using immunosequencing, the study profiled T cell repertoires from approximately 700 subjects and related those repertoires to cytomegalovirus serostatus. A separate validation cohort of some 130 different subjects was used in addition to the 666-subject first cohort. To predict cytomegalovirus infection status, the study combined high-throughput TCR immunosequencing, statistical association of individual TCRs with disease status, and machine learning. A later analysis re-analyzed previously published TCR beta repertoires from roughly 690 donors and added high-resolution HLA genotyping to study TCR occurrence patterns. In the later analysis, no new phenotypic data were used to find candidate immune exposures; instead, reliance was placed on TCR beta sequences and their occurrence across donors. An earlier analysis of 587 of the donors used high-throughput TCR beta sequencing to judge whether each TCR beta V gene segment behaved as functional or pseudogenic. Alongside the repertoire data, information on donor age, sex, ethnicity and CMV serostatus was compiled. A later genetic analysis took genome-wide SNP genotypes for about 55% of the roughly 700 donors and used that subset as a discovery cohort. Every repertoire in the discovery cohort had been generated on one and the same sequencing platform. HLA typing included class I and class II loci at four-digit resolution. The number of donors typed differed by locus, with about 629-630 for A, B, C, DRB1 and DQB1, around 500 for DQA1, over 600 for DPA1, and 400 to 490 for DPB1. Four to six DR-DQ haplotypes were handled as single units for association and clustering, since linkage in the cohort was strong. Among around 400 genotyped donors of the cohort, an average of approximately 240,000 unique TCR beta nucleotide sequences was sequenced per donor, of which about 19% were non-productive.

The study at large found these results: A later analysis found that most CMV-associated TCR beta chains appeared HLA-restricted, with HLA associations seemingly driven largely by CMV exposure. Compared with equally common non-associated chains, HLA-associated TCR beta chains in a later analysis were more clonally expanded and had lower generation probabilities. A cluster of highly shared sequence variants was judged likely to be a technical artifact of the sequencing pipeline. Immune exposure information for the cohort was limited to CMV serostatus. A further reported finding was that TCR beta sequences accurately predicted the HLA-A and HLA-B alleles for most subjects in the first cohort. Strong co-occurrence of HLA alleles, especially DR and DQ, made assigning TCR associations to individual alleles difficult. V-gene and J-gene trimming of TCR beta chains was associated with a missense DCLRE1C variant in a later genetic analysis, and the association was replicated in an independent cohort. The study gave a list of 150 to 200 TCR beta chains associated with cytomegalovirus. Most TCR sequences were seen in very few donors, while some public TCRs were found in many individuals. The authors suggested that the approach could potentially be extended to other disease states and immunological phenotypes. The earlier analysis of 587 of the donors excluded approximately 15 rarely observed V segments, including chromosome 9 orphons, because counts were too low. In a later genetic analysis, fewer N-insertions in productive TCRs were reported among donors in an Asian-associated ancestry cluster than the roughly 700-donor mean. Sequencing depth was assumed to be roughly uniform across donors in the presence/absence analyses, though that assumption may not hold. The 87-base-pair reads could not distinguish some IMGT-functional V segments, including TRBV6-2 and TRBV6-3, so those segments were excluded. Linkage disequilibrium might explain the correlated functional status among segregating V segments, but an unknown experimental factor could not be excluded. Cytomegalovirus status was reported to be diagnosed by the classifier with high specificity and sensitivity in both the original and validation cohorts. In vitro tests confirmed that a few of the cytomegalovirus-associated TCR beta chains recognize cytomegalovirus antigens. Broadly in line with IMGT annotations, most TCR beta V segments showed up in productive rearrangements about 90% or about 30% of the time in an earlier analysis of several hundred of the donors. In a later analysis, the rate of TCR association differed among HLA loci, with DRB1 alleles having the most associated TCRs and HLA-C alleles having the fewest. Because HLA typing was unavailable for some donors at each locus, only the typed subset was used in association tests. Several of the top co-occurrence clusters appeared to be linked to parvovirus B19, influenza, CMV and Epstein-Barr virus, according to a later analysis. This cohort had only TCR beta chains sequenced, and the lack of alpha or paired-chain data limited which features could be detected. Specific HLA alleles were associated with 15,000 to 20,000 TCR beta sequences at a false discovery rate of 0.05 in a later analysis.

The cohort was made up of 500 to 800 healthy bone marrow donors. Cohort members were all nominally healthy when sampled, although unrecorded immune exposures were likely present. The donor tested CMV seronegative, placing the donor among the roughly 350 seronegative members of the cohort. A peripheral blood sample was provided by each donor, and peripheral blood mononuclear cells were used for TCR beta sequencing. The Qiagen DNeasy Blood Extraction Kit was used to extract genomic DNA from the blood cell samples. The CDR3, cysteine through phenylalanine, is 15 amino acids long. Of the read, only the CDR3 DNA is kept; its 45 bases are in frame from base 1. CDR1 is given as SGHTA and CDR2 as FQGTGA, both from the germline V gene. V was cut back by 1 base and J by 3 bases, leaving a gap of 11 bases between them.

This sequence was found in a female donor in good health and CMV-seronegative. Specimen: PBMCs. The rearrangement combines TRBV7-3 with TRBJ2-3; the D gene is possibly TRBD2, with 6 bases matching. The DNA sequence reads TGTGCCAGCAGCTTAAATCCCGGGACTACAGATACGCAGTATTTT. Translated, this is CASSLNPGTTDTQYF.